Listed here is a single TCR beta chain. These data come from a study of blood T cells in healthy people across ages. Using a J-beta primer mix together with a sample-barcoded 5' primer, a second PCR was run for about 6 to 11 cycles. A template-switch adaptor that had 12 random nucleotides put a tag on each cDNA molecule. TCRdb ran MiXCR on the 5' RACE reads and lists one entry per CDR3 protein. The sample lists about 930,000 distinct CDR3 sequences, approximately 32% occurring once. CDR1 DFQATT and CDR2 SNEGSKA come from the germline V gene (reference sequence). The CDR3 contains 13 residues. Trimming took off 5 bases at V and 1 base at J, with 9 bases between the two ends. This sample also belongs to another study, concerning T cells of mothers and their children.

The specimen sequenced was blood. The chain joins TRBV20-1 to TRBJ2-1, with D perhaps matching TRBD1 (7 bases). The sequence derives from a woman between 35 and 50 years old in good health. CDR3 region: CSAQGGSYNEQFF. The CDR3 DNA is TGCAGTGCTCAGGGGGGATCCTACAATGAGCAGTTCTTC.